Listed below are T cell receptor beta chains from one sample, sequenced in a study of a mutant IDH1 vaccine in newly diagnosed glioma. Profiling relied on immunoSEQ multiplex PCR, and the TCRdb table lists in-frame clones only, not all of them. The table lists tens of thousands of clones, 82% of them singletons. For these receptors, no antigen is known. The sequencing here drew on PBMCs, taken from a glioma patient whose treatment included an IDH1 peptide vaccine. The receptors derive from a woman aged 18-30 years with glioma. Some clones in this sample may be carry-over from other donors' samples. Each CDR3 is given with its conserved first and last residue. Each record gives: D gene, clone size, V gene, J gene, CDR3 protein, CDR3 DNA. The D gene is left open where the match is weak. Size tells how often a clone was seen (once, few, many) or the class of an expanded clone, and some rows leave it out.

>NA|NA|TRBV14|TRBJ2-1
CASSQDDDEQFF
TGTGCCAGCAGCCAAGACGACGATGAGCAGTTCTTC
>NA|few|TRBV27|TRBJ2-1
CASRSGAHEQFF
TGTGCCAGCAGATCCGGGGCTCATGAGCAGTTCTTC
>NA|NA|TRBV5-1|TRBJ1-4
CASSLNAADQNEKLFF
TGCGCCAGCAGCTTGAATGCCGCAGATCAGAATGAAAAACTGTTTTTT
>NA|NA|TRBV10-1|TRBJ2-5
CASSEDRDSMVQETQYF
TGCGCCAGCAGTGAGGACCGCGACTCTATGGTACAAGAGACCCAGTACTTC
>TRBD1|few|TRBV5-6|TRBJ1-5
CASSRTGHYSNQPQHF
TGTGCCAGCAGCCGGACAGGGCACTATAGCAATCAGCCCCAGCATTTT
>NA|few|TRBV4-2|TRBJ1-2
CASSQDGTAPLYGYTF
TGTGCCAGCAGCCAAGATGGCACAGCTCCTCTCTATGGCTACACCTTC
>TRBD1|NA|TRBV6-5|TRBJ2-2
CASSSPTGGNTGELFF
TGTGCCAGCAGTTCGCCGACAGGGGGGAACACCGGGGAGCTGTTTTTT
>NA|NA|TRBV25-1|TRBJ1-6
CASSEPDPSSPLHF
TGTGCCAGCAGTGAGCCGGACCCCAGTTCACCCCTCCACTTT
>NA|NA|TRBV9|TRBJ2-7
CASSVAAPSYEQYF
TGTGCCAGCAGCGTAGCTGCCCCCTCCTACGAGCAGTACTTC
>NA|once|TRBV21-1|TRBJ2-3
CASSETGGTQRGTQYF
TGTGCCAGCAGCGAAACGGGCGGGACTCAGAGAGGGACGCAGTATTTT
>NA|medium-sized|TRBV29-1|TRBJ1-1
CSVIDLRNTEAFF
TGCAGCGTTATCGACTTAAGGAACACTGAAGCTTTCTTT
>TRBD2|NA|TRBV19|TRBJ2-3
CASSPRASGNTDTQYF
TGTGCCAGTAGTCCCCGGGCTAGCGGGAACACAGATACGCAGTATTTT
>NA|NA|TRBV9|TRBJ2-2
CASSPEAGLGELFF
TGTGCCAGCAGCCCCGAGGCCGGTCTCGGGGAGCTGTTTTTT
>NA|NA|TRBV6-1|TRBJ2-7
CASSGRVVHEQYF
TGTGCCAGCAGTGGACGAGTCGTCCACGAGCAGTACTTC
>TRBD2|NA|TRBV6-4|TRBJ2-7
CASSDSTSGEQYF
TGTGCCAGCAGTGACTCGACTAGCGGGGAGCAGTACTTC
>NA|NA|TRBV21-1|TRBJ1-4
CASSGGQGEKLFF
TGTGCCAGCTCGGGCGGACAGGGTGAAAAACTGTTTTTT
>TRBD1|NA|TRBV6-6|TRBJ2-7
CASSYGTGGFGEQYF
TGTGCCAGCAGTTACGGGACAGGGGGTTTCGGTGAGCAGTACTTC
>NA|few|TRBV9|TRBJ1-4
CASSVTGRVNEKLFF
TGTGCCAGCAGCGTCACAGGCCGGGTGAATGAAAAACTGTTTTTT
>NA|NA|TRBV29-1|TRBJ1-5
CSVAHTPWGQPQHF
TGCAGCGTTGCCCACACACCTTGGGGTCAGCCCCAGCATTTT
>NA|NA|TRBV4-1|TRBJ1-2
CASSPRMGPNYGYTF
TGCGCCAGCAGCCCTCGAATGGGGCCTAACTATGGCTACACCTTC
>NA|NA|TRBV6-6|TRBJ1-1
CASSDTYLYTEAFF
TGTGCCAGCAGCGATACATACCTTTACACTGAAGCTTTCTTT
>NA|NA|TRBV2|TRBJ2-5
CASSEDLARETQYF
TGTGCCAGCAGTGAAGACCTAGCTAGAGAGACCCAGTACTTC
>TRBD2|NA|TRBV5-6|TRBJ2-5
CASSLSPGGLQETQYF
TGTGCCAGCAGCTTGTCCCCGGGGGGTCTTCAAGAGACCCAGTACTTC
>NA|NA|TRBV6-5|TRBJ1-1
CASSYTVPNTEAFF
TGTGCCAGCAGTTATACGGTCCCGAACACTGAAGCTTTCTTT
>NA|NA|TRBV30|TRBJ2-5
CAWSAGGPGAQYF
TGTGCCTGGAGTGCGGGGGGCCCAGGGGCCCAGTACTTC
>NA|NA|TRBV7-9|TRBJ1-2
CASSLGFGGGSGYTF
TGTGCCAGCAGCTTAGGTTTTGGTGGGGGAAGTGGCTACACCTTC
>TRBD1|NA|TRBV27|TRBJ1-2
CASSPWDIGFRGGYTF
TGTGCCAGCAGTCCCTGGGACATTGGGTTCAGGGGGGGCTACACCTTC
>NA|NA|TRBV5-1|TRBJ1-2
CASSLAGTGMDGYTF
TGCGCCAGCAGCTTGGCCGGAACAGGGATGGATGGCTACACCTTC
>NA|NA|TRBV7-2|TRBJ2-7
CASSKTDEQYF
TGTGCCAGCAGCAAGACGGACGAGCAGTACTTC
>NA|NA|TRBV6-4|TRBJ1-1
CASSDSFKKGPNTEAFF
TGTGCCAGCAGTGACTCTTTCAAAAAGGGGCCGAACACTGAAGCTTTCTTT
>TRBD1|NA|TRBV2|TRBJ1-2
CASIVRRDRAYGYTF
TGTGCCAGCATAGTTCGTCGGGACAGGGCCTATGGCTACACCTTC
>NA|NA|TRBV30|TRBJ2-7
CAWSHASYEQYF
TGTGCCTGGAGCCACGCCTCCTACGAGCAGTACTTC
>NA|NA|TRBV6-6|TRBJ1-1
CASSMGNVAAFF
TGTGCCAGCAGTATGGGGAATGTGGCGGCTTTCTTT
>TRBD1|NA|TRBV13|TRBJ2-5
CASSSRGTEETQYF
TGTGCCAGCAGCTCCCGTGGGACAGAAGAGACCCAGTACTTC
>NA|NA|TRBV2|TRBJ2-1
CAFDRNEQFF
TGTGCCTTCGACCGGAATGAGCAGTTCTTC
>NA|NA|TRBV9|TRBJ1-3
CASSSRGAGNTIYF
TGTGCCAGCAGCTCTCGGGGGGCTGGAAACACCATATATTTT
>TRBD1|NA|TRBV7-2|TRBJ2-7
CASSGGTGWYEQYF
TGTGCCAGCAGCGGGGGGACAGGGTGGTACGAGCAGTACTTC
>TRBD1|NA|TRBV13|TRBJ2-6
CASSPLRDSLSGANVLTF
TGTGCCAGCAGCCCTCTTCGGGACAGTCTCTCTGGGGCCAACGTCCTGACTTTC
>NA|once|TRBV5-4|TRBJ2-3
CASSLLPLAERGDTQYF
TGTGCCAGCAGCTTGTTGCCCTTAGCGGAACGGGGAGATACGCAGTATTTT
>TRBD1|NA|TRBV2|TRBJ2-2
CASSPPGQGNTGELFF
TGTGCCAGCAGCCCCCCGGGACAGGGGAACACCGGGGAGCTGTTTTTT
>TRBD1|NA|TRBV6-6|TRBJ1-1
CASSYPDRLTEAFF
TGTGCCAGCAGTTACCCGGACAGGCTCACTGAAGCTTTCTTT
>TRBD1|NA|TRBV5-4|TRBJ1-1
CASSTDRAYEAFF
TGTGCCAGCAGCACCGACAGGGCCTATGAAGCTTTCTTT
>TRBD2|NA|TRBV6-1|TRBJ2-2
CASTEVAGGVTGELFF
TGTGCCAGCACTGAAGTAGCGGGGGGGGTCACCGGGGAGCTGTTTTTT